A selection of T cell receptor beta chains follows, all from one sample in a study of OX40 agonist ivuxolimab in advanced cancers. TCRdb's copy holds only in-frame clones and misses some; the assay was immunoSEQ multiplex PCR. The sample has 57,000 or so clones; over 90% are singletons. The specimen comprised CD4+ or CD8+ T cells sorted from blood, sampled in a trial of the OX40 agonist ivuxolimab. The receptors here all came from an adult with an advanced solid tumor such as melanoma, head and neck, liver or kidney cancer. The CDR3 runs from the conserved cysteine through the conserved F or W. D genes are given only for firm matches. Expanded clones are given a class, and other clones once, few, many or no size at all.

v_gene	j_gene	abundance	d_gene	CDR3aa	CDR3nt
TRBV27	TRBJ2-7	once	TRBD2	CASSLGGLAGAEQYF	TGTGCCAGCAGTTTAGGGGGGCTAGCGGGAGCTGAGCAGTACTTC
TRBV4-3	TRBJ2-1	NA	NA	CASSQDPVSYNEQFF	TGCGCCAGCAGCCAAGATCCAGTCTCCTACAATGAGCAGTTCTTC
TRBV5-1	TRBJ2-1	NA	TRBD1	CARGTGTYNEQFF	TGCGCCAGGGGGACAGGGACTTACAATGAGCAGTTCTTC
TRBV29-1	TRBJ1-6	few	NA	CSAPPQGPRSYNSPLHF	TGCAGCGCTCCCCCCCAGGGTCCTAGGTCCTATAATTCACCCCTCCACTTT
TRBV13	TRBJ2-1	once	NA	CASSSGVIQGRHRTQFF	TGTGCCAGCAGCAGCGGGGTGATACAGGGGAGGCACCGGACGCAGTTCTTC
TRBV28	TRBJ2-7	NA	NA	CASSLNLQGGWDEQYF	TGTGCCAGCAGTTTGAACCTACAGGGTGGGTGGGACGAGCAGTACTTC
TRBV5-6	TRBJ1-2	NA	NA	CASSEGGSGYTF	TGTGCCAGCAGCGAGGGAGGCTCAGGCTACACCTTC
TRBV19	TRBJ2-5	NA	NA	CASSPLGANQETQYF	TGTGCCAGTAGTCCCTTAGGGGCGAACCAAGAGACCCAGTACTTC
TRBV13	TRBJ1-2	once	TRBD1	CASREGGNYGYTF	TGTGCCAGCCGGGAAGGGGGCAACTATGGCTACACCTTC
TRBV9	TRBJ2-1	NA	NA	CASSVTGSSYNEQFF	TGTGCCAGCAGCGTTACAGGGAGCTCCTACAATGAGCAGTTCTTC
TRBV28	TRBJ1-2	NA	NA	CAIWAGFYYGYTF	TGTGCCATCTGGGCAGGTTTCTACTATGGCTACACCTTC
TRBV2	TRBJ2-2	NA	TRBD1	CASRGQGVTGELFF	TGTGCCAGCAGGGGACAGGGGGTCACCGGGGAGCTGTTTTTT
TRBV28	TRBJ2-5	NA	NA	CASSPHEPATFQETQYF	TGTGCCAGCAGCCCTCACGAACCAGCTACCTTCCAAGAGACCCAGTACTTC
TRBV27	TRBJ2-2	NA	NA	CASKPLYTGELFF	TGTGCCAGCAAGCCGTTGTACACCGGGGAGCTGTTTTTT
TRBV25-1	TRBJ2-1	NA	TRBD2	CASSDSGRAGEENEQFF	TGTGCCAGCAGTGATTCGGGTAGAGCGGGAGAAGAAAATGAGCAGTTCTTC
TRBV29-1	TRBJ2-7	NA	TRBD2	CSVEAPTSGSIYEQYF	TGCAGCGTCGAGGCCCCCACTAGCGGGAGCATCTACGAGCAGTACTTC